A selection of T cell receptor beta chains follows, all from one sample in a study of blood T cell repertoires in COVID-19. Data came from immunoSEQ multiplex PCR; TCRdb stores just in-frame clones and leaves some out. This table has some 45,000 clones, around 92% appearing once. Sequencing used peripheral blood. Receptors originate from a human donor in a cohort sampled during active COVID-19. CDR3s leave out the opening cysteine and the closing phenylalanine or tryptophan. Fields, in order: V gene, J gene, clone size, CDR3 protein. A clone size is listed for some rows: how often the clone was seen (once, few, many), or a class if it is expanded.

TRBV5-1,TRBJ2-3,-,ASSRGDRATDTQY
TRBV7-2,TRBJ2-2,few,ASSSAGALTGELF
TRBV19,TRBJ1-3,-,ASSIFGGFSGNTIY
TRBV7-2,TRBJ2-4,-,ASSLAGGLAGAGKNIQY
TRBV9,TRBJ2-1,-,ASSVARVVSEQF
TRBV6-5,TRBJ1-5,-,ASSYPQGGQPQH
TRBV18,TRBJ1-2,-,ASSRGDKFYGYT
TRBV7-9,TRBJ2-3,few,ASSSASSSGRVTDTQY
TRBV6-2/TRBV6-3,TRBJ1-2,-,ASSYRRNYGYT
TRBV12-3/TRBV12-4,TRBJ2-3,-,ASSLLDTQY
TRBV5-1,TRBJ2-3,-,ASRDSRTSTDTQY
TRBV27,TRBJ2-4,-,ASSFPDRAAKNIQY
TRBV18,TRBJ1-2,-,ASSSRDFDGYT
TRBV11-3,TRBJ2-3,once,ASSLGLGGRSDTQY
TRBV6-6,TRBJ1-2,-,ASSYPGYGYT
TRBV9,TRBJ2-5,-,ASNSGIGGGAPETQY
TRBV5-1,TRBJ2-3,-,ASSVRQVSDTQY
TRBV7-2,TRBJ2-3,-,ASSFTRNTDTQY
TRBV7-8,TRBJ2-2,-,ASSLLFGTGYTGELF
TRBV19,TRBJ1-2,-,ASSNPGQNYGYT
TRBV7-2,TRBJ1-2,once,ASSLARPGTGSGYT
TRBV5-1,TRBJ1-1,-,ASSTTGGNTEAF
TRBV7-2,TRBJ1-6,once,ASSLRSGDNSPLH
TRBV18,TRBJ2-5,-,ASSPLVSVPQETQY
TRBV5-8,TRBJ2-3,-,ASSLYTDTQY
TRBV9,TRBJ1-1,-,ASSVGTGGPAF
TRBV7-8,TRBJ2-7,-,ASSLLDRELYEQY
TRBV27,TRBJ2-7,-,ASSHLLAGGPYEQY
TRBV2,TRBJ2-5,once,ASSPSGETQY
TRBV11-2,TRBJ2-5,-,ASSLGGHSVETQY
TRBV11-2,TRBJ2-5,-,ASTGGLETQY
TRBV12-2,TRBJ1-4,once,ASRSPSRTGGDGATNEKLF
TRBV7-9,TRBJ2-1,-,ASSPLGSSYNEQF
TRBV9,TRBJ2-3,-,ASSVRQATDTQY
TRBV5-6,TRBJ1-6,-,ASSLETGASPLH
TRBV24-1,TRBJ2-3,-,ATSDSFGRLAGGPDTQY
TRBV7-2,TRBJ2-7,-,ASRLRTSGKGEQY
TRBV18,TRBJ1-1,-,ASSLQDLNTEAF
TRBV12-3/TRBV12-4,TRBJ2-3,-,ASSGGSTDTQY
TRBV19,TRBJ1-1,-,ASSIGSRRTEAF
TRBV19,TRBJ2-5,-,ASSKGRGYETQY
TRBV2,TRBJ2-1,-,ASSENDNSLSSNEQF
TRBV7-9,TRBJ2-7,-,ASTSGGAKQY
TRBV10-2,TRBJ2-3,-,ASRALAGSTDTQY
TRBV28,TRBJ2-3,-,ASSFGGGDTQY
TRBV7-9,TRBJ1-1,-,ASSLEGGFGTEAF
TRBV27,TRBJ2-1,-,ASSLEGAYNEQF
TRBV29-1,TRBJ1-2,once,SSLRGNYGYT
TRBV7-2,TRBJ2-1,-,ASLRGRANNEQF
TRBV9,TRBJ1-1,-,ASSVVGRNTEAF
TRBV9,TRBJ2-3,-,ASSPPRTSGRTDTQY
TRBV6-5,TRBJ1-3,-,ASSVTGAGNTIY
TRBV6-2/TRBV6-3,TRBJ1-1,-,ASSSRQGRNLNTEAF
TRBV12-1,TRBJ2-5,-,ASSFGLAGATAQETQY
TRBV15,TRBJ1-5,-,ATSREGQIDQPQH
TRBV27,TRBJ1-2,-,ASSSWTGGNGYT
TRBV14,TRBJ1-1,-,ASSQWANTEAF
TRBV6-6,TRBJ2-7,-,ASRKTDSPSPYEQY